A single sample is the source of the 17 T cell receptor beta chains below, sequenced in a study of T cells expressing NK-cell markers. Using the 5' RACE reads, TCRdb records one entry per CDR3 protein without DNA. In all, the sample yields some 600,000 distinct CDR3 sequences. Sequencing was carried out using blood T cells: a sorted CD56 or NKG2C T cell subset, CD4+ or CD8+ T cells, or bulk PBMC T cells (not recorded which). The origin of the receptors is a man between 18 and 35 years old in good health.

V is TRBV5-1 and J is TRBJ1-2; the D call from TCRdb, TRBD1, cannot be confirmed without DNA. Germline V gene data show CDR1 as SGHRS and CDR2 as YFSETQ. The CDR3 length is 16 residues. The CDR3 sequence: CASSTGQNGYLDGYTF.

The gene calls are TRBV11-2 and TRBJ2-4; lacking DNA, the TRBD1 call made by TCRdb goes unchecked. In germline, CDR1 is SGHAT, CDR2 FQNNGV. There are 16 residues in the CDR3. The CDR3 region is CASRGQKTGAKNIQYF.

The J gene is TRBJ2-1, the V gene TRBV6-1; TCRdb calls TRBD1, which cannot be checked without DNA. This CDR3 has 17 amino acids. Germline V gene lookup returns CDR1 MNHNS and CDR2 SASEGT. The chain's CDR3 is CASSESIAGGAYNEQFF.

V usage is TRBV7-8 and J usage is TRBJ2-7; the D call from TCRdb, TRBD1, cannot be confirmed without DNA. Germline V CDR1 and CDR2: SGHVS, FQNEAQ. CDR3 length equals 11 residues. CDR3 sequence reads: CASTDRVVEYF.

The chain has TRBV12-3 or TRBV12-4 and TRBJ2-7; the D gene TCRdb calls, TRBD1, cannot be checked with no DNA. CDR3 length: 15 amino acids. This chain's CDR3 is CASSPGDRAYYEQYF.

The chain uses TRBV7-2 and TRBJ2-7; checking the TCRdb D call of TRBD2 is not possible without DNA. Looked up from germline, CDR1 is SGHTA and CDR2 is FQGNSA. The length of the CDR3 is 14 residues. CDR3 in amino acids: CASSLGTSRREQYF.

The chain has TRBV6-5 and TRBJ2-2; TCRdb proposes TRBD1, but this gene call is untestable without DNA. This CDR3 region has 16 residues. CDR1 is MNHEY, CDR2 SVGAGI, per germline. The CDR3 protein is CASSYDPRVRAGELFF.

The V call is TRBV7-2, the J call TRBJ2-5; TCRdb's assignment of TRBD2 cannot be checked, as there is no DNA. This CDR3 is 15 amino acids long. The germline V gene encodes CDR1 SGHTA and CDR2 FQGNSA. The CDR3 loop is CASSQSPAGVETQYF.

The chain recombines TRBV7-8 with TRBJ2-1; the D call of TRBD2 rests on TCRdb alone, since no DNA is present to check it. Germline CDR1 is SGHVS and CDR2 is FQNEAQ. The CDR3 length is 16 residues. This CDR3 is CASSSPGLRSYNEQFF.

The chain couples TRBV20-1 to TRBJ2-1; TCRdb reports TRBD2, a call that lacks DNA to check it against. The germline V gene has CDR1 DFQATT and CDR2 SNEGSKA (reference sequence). CDR3 size: 15 residues. The CDR3 loop is CSARSRTSSYNEQFF.

The V and J genes are TRBV5-6 and TRBJ1-2; TCRdb reports TRBD1, a call that lacks DNA to check it against. The CDR3 extends over 14 amino acids. In germline, CDR1 is SGHDT, CDR2 YYEEEE. The CDR3 reads CASVRDRGFYGYTF.

The J gene is TRBJ2-5, the V gene TRBV6-1; TCRdb calls TRBD2, which cannot be checked without DNA. The CDR3 runs 17 residues. Germline CDR1 reads MNHNS; CDR2 reads SASEGT. Here the CDR3 reads CASRRYVASGSGETQYF.

This sequence joins TRBV10-3 and TRBJ1-2. The CDR3 sequence is 11 residues long. Germline loops: CDR1 ENHRY, CDR2 SYGVKD. CDR3 in amino acids: CATREGDGYTF.

The J gene is TRBJ2-1, the V gene TRBV7-8; the TCRdb D gene call, TRBD2, has no DNA to confirm it. The V gene's germline CDR1 is SGHVS and CDR2 FQNEAQ. The CDR3 loop spans 15 amino acids. The CDR3 loop is CASSILAGGGNEQFF.

This chain uses TRBV29-1 with TRBJ2-1; lacking DNA, the TRBD2 call made by TCRdb goes unchecked. There are 14 residues in the CDR3. Germline assignment: CDR1 SQVTM and CDR2 ANQGSEA. This CDR3 reads CSVVIQREFNEQFF.

The V and J genes are TRBV5-5 and TRBJ1-2; no DNA is available, so the TRBD1 call from TCRdb remains unchecked. The CDR3 spans 16 residues. Germline V gives CDR1 SGHKS, CDR2 YYEKEE (reference sequence). The CDR3 sequence: CASRLSFPGVFYGYTF.

The V and J genes are TRBV7-2 and TRBJ2-1; lacking DNA, the TRBD2 call made by TCRdb goes unchecked. Germline CDR1 is SGHTA and CDR2 is FQGNSA. The CDR3 length is 15 residues. CDR3 amino acids: CASSYGLAGGNEQFF.